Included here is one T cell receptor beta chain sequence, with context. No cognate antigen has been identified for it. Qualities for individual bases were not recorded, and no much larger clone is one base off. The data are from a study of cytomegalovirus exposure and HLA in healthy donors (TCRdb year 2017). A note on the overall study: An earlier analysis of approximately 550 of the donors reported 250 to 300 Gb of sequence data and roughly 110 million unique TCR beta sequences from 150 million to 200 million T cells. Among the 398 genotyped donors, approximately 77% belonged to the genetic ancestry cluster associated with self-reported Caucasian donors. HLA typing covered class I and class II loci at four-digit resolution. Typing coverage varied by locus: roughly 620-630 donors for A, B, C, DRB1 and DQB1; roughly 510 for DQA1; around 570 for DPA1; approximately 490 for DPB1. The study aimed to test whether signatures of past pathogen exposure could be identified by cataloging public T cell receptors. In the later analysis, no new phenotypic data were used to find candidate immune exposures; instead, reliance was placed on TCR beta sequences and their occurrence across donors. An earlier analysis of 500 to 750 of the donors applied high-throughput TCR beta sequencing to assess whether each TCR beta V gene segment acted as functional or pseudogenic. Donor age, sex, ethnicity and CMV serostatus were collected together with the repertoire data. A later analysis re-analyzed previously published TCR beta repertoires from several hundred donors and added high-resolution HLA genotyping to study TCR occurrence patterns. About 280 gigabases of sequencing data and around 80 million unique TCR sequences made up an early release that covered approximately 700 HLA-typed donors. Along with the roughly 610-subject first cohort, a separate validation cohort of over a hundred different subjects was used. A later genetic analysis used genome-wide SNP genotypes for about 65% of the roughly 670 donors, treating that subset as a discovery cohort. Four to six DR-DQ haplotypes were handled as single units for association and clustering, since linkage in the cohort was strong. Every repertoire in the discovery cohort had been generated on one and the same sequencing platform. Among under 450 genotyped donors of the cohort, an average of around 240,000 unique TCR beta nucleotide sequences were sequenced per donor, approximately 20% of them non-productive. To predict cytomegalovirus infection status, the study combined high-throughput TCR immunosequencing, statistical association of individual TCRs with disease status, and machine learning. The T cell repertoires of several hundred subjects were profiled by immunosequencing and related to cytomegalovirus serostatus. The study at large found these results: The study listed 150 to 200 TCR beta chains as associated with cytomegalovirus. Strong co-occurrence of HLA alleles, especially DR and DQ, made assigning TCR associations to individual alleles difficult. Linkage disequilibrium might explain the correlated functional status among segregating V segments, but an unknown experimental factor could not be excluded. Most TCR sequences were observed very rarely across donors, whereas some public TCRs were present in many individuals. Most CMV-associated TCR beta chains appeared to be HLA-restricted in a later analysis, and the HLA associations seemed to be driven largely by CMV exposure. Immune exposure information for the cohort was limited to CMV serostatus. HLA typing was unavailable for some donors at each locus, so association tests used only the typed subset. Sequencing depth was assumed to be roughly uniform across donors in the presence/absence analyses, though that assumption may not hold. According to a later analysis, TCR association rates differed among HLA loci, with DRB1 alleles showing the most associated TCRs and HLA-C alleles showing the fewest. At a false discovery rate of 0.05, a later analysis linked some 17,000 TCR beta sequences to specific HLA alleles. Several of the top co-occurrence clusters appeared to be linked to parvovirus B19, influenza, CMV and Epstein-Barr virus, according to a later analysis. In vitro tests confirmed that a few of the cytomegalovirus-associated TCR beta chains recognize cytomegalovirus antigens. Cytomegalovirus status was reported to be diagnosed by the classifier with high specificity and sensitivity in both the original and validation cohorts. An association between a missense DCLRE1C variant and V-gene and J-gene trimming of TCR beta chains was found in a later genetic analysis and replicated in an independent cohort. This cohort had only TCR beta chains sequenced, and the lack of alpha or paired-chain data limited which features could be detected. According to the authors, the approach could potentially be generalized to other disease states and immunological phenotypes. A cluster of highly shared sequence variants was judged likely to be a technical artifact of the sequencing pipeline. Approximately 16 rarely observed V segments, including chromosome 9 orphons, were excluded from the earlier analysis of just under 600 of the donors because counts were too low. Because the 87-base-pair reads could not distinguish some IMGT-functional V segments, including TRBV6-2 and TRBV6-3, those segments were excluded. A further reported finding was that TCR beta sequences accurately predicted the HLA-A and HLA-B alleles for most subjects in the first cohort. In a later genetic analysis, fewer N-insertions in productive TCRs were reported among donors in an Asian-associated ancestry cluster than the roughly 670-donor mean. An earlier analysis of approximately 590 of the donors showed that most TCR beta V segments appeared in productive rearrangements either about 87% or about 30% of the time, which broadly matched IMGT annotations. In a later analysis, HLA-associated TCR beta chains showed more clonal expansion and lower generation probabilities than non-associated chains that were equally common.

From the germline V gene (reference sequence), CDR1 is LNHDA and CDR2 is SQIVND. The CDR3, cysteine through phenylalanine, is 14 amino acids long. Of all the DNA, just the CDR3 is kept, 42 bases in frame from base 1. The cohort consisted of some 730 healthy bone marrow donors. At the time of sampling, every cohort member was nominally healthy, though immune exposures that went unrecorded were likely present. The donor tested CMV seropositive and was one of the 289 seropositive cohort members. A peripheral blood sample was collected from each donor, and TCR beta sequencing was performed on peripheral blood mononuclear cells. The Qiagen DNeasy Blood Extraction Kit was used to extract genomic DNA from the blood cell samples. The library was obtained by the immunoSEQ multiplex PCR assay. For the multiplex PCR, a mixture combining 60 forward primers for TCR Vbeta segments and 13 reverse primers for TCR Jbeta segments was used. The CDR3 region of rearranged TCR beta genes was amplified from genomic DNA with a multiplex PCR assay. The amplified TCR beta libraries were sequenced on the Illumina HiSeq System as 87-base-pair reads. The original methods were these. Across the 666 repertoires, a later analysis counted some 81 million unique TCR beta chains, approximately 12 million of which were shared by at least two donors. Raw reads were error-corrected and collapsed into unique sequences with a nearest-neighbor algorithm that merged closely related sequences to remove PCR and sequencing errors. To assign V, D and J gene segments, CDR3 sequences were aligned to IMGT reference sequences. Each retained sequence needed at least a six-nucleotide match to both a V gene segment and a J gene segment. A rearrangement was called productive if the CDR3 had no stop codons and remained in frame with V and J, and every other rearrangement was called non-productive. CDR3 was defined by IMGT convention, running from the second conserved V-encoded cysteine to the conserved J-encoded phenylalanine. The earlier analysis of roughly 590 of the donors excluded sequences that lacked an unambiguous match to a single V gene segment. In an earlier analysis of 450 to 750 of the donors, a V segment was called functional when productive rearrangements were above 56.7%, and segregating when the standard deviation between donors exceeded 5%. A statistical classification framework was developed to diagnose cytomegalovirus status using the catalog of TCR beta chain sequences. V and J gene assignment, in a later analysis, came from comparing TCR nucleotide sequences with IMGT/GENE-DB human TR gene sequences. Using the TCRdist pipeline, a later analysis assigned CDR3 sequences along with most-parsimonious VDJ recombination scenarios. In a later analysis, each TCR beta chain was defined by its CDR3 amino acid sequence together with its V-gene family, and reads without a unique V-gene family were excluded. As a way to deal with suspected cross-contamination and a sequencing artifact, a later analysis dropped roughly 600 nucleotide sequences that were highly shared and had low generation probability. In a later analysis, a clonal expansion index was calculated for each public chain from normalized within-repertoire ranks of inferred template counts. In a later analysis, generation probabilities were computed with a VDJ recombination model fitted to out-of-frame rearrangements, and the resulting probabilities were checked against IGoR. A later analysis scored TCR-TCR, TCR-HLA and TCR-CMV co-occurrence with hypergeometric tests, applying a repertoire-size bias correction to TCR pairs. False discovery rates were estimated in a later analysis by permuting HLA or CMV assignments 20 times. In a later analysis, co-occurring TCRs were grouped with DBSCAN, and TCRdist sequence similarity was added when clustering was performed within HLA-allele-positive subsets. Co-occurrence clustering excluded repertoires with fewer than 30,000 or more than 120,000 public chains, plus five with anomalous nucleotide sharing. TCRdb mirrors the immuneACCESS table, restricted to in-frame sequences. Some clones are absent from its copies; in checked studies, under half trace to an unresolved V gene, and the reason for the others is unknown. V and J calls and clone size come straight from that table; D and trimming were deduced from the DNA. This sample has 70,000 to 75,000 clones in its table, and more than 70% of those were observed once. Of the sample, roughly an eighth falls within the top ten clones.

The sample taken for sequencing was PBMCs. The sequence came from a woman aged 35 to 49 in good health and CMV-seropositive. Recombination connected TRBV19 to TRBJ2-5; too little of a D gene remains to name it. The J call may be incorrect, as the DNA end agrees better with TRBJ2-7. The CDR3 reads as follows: CASSIVREAHEQYF. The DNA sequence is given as TGTGCCAGTAGTATTGTAAGAGAGGCCCACGAGCAGTACTTC.